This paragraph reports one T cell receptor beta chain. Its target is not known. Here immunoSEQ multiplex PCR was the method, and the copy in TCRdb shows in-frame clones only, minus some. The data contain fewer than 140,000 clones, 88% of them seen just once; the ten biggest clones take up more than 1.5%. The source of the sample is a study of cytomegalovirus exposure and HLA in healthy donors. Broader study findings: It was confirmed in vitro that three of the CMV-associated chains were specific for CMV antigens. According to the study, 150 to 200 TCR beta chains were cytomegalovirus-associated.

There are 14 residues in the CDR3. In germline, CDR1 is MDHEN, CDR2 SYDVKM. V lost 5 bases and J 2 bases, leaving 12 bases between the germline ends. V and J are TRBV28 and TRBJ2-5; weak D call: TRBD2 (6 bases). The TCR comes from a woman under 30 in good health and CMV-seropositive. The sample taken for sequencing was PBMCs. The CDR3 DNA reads TGTGCCAGCAGTCGAGCGGGTCGTCAAGAGACCCAGTACTTC. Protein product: CASSRAGRQETQYF. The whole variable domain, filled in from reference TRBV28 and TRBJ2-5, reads DVKVTQSSRYLVKRTGEKVFLECVQDMDHENMFWYRQDPGLGLRLIYFSYDVKMKEKGDIPEGYSVSREKKERFSLILESASTNQTSMYLCASSRAGRQETQYFGPGTRLLVL.